The clone carrying this TCR beta chain was found once. The entry originates in a study of blood T cell repertoires in COVID-19. Study as a whole: Whether acute or convalescent, the COVID-19 samples came from the United States, Italy and Spain. Nucleic acid was either cDNA or gDNA, and it came from T cells, B-cell-depleted T cells, or PBMCs.

Seattle researchers signed up patients amid active infection and tracked them longitudinally. Germline assignment: CDR1 KGHSH and CDR2 LQKENI. Deletions cut 5 bases from V and 7 bases from J, with 18 bases between. This CDR3 comprises 15 residues. In the authors' workflow: From reference gene primer amplification, estimates of nucleated cell counts were derived. Repertoires were generated with immunoSEQ multiplex PCR, while TCRdb's copy carries only in-frame clones and drops some. The DNA was the basis for D and trimming; V, J and clone size are from that table. The table lists 200,000 to 300,000 clones, around 87% of them singletons, with about 5% in the top ten.

What was sequenced was peripheral blood. V is TRBV18 and J is TRBJ1-5; TRBD1 is a possible D gene (5 bases). This TCR came from a woman aged 55-69 years with COVID-19, enrolled during active disease. CDR3 in DNA: TGTGCCAGCTCATCTACCGACAGCGCTAGACAGCCCCAGCATTTT. It encodes CASSSTDSARQPQHF.